The 32 T cell receptor beta chains presented below share a single source sample, sequenced in a study of cytomegalovirus exposure and HLA in healthy donors. Sequencing used immunoSEQ multiplex PCR; TCRdb keeps in-frame clones, though not all of them. In the table there are 120,000 or so clones, 90% to 96% of which are singletons. Sequencing was performed on PBMCs. The source of these receptors is a man aged 18 to 29 in good health and CMV-seronegative.

The table lists this clone with a count of one. J is TRBJ2-1 and V is TRBV30; 11 bases are a match to TRBD2. Trimming at V came to 4 bases and at J to 7 bases, leaving 9 bases not matched to a gene. CDR3 size: 15 residues. Per germline, CDR1 GTSNPN and CDR2 SVGIG (reference sequence). CDR3 amino acids: CAWNPSGRSNNEQFF. CDR3 in DNA: TGTGCCTGGAACCCTAGCGGGAGGAGCAATAATGAGCAGTTCTTC.

The chain combines TRBV5-1 with TRBJ2-1; the D call may be TRBD1 or TRBD2 (6 bases each). Germline V gene sequence: CDR1 SGHRS, CDR2 YFSETQ. The CDR3 has 15 residues. Deletions cut 4 bases from V and 6 bases from J, with 17 bases between. CDR3 nucleotide sequence: TGCGCCAGCAGCCTGGGGGGCACAGACGTCAATGAGCAGTTCTTC. As protein: CASSLGGTDVNEQFF.

The chain couples TRBV2 to TRBJ2-1; D is unclear. V was cut by 6 bases and J by 7 bases, with 4 bases left in between. Germline CDR1 and CDR2: SNHLY and FYNNEI. There are 10 residues in the CDR3. The DNA of the CDR3 is TGTGCCAGCAGGACTAATGAGCAGTTCTTC. Translating gives CASRTNEQFF.

The chain is built from TRBV4-1 and TRBJ2-1; 12 bases agree with TRBD2. J gave up 3 bases and V 4 bases, and 4 bases lay outside the gene matches. Germline lookup yields CDR1 MGHRA and CDR2 YSYEKL. The CDR3 is 16 residues long. Here the CDR3 reads CASSPTSGGIYNEQFF. In DNA, the CDR3 is TGCGCCAGCAGCCCCACTAGCGGGGGGATCTACAATGAGCAGTTCTTC.

The chain recombines TRBV30 with TRBJ1-1; D is uncertain. V dropped 3 bases and J dropped 0 bases, with 11 bases sitting between them. This CDR3 has 14 residues. Germline CDR1 reads GTSNPN; CDR2 reads SVGIG (reference sequence). The chain's CDR3 is CAWSAGLMNTEAFF. The DNA of the CDR3 is TGTGCCTGGAGCGCGGGTCTCATGAACACTGAAGCTTTCTTT.

The J gene is TRBJ2-2, the V gene TRBV7-8, with TRBD2 matching 7 bases. V shed 11 bases, J shed 1 base, and the junction held 13 bases outside the gene matches. CDR1 is SGHVS and CDR2 is FQNEAQ in the germline V gene. The CDR3 is 16 amino acids. Written as DNA, the CDR3 is TGTGCCCTAACTATCCCCGAGCGGGAGAACACCGGGGAGCTGTTTTTT. Translated: CALTIPERENTGELFF.

The chain joins TRBV20-1 to TRBJ1-2; D is unresolved. Germline lookup yields CDR1 DFQATT and CDR2 SNEGSKA (reference sequence). This CDR3 region has 11 residues. V was pared by 3 bases and J by 4 bases, with 6 bases between. The CDR3 nucleotides are TGCAGTGCTAGCGACACCTATGGCTACACCTTC. This translates into CSASDTYGYTF.

The chain has TRBV12-5 and TRBJ1-1; unclear D gene. The CDR3 is 13 residues long. Germline CDR1 reads LGHNT; CDR2 reads FRNRAP. Trimming removed 2 bases from V and 9 bases from J, with 13 bases in between. The CDR3: CASGLPEAFQAFF. The DNA of the CDR3 is TGTGCTAGTGGTTTGCCAGAGGCTTTCCAAGCTTTCTTT. The whole variable domain, remainder taken from reference TRBV12-5 and TRBJ1-1, is DARVTQTPRHKVTEMGQEVTMRCQPILGHNTVFWYRQTMMQGLELLAYFRNRAPLDDSGMPKDRFSAEMPDATLATLKIQPSEPRDSAVYFCASGLPEAFQAFFGQGTRLTVV.

J is TRBJ2-7 and V is TRBV4-3, with a tentative D call TRBD1 (5 bases). Germline CDR1 LGHNA, CDR2 YSLEER. The CDR3 runs to 14 residues. V dropped 0 bases and J dropped 5 bases, with 11 bases sitting between them. Here the CDR3 reads CASSQDAGNHEQYF. The CDR3 DNA reads TGCGCCAGCAGCCAAGATGCAGGGAACCACGAGCAGTACTTC.

The V call is TRBV6-5, the J call TRBJ1-1; no clear D gene. This CDR3 comprises 14 residues. The V end lost 5 bases, the J end lost 3 bases, and 13 bases lay between the germline ends. CDR1 and CDR2 from the germline V gene are MNHEY and SVGAGI. The CDR3 nucleotides read TGTGCCAGCAGTGAGCCGGGGAGGGACACTGAAGCTTTCTTT. Translation gives CASSEPGRDTEAFF.

The V gene is TRBV12-5, the J gene TRBJ1-1; 8 positions agree with TRBD1. The V gene end was trimmed by 3 bases and the J gene end by 7 bases; junction bases not matched to a gene: 7. The CDR3 contains 14 residues. CDR1 and CDR2 from the germline V gene are LGHNT and FRNRAP. CDR3: CASGFAGGANEAFF. The CDR3 coding sequence is TGTGCTAGTGGTTTCGCAGGGGGCGCGAATGAAGCTTTCTTT.

This rearrangement joins TRBV18 to TRBJ2-3; no reliable D call. The CDR3 is 13 amino acids. Trimming pared 5 bases from V and 2 bases from J, leaving 8 bases between. Germline CDR1 and CDR2: KGHSH and LQKENI. Here the CDR3 reads CASSGGPTDTQYF. In DNA, the CDR3 is TGTGCCAGCTCAGGCGGCCCCACAGATACGCAGTATTTT.

V usage is TRBV11-3 and J usage is TRBJ1-1; 10 bases map to TRBD1. The CDR3 totals 14 residues. V shed 6 bases and J 6 bases; nucleotides not matched to a gene: 7. Germline loops: CDR1 SGHNT, CDR2 YENEEA. In DNA form, the CDR3 reads TGTGCCAGCAGTTTTGGACAGGGGGTGGCTGAAGCTTTCTTT. It codes for CASSFGQGVAEAFF.

The chain recombines TRBV6-5 with TRBJ2-7; TRBD2 aligns across 7 bases. The CDR3 is 11 residues long. V lost 7 bases and J lost 4; bases outside the gene matches: 1. The V gene's germline CDR1 is MNHEY and CDR2 SVGAGI. The DNA for the CDR3 is TGTGCCAGCACAGCGGGATACGAGCAGTACTTC. Translated, it gives CASTAGYEQYF.

This chain joins TRBV14 and TRBJ2-3; TRBD2 agrees at 12 bases. The V gene's germline CDR1 is SGHDN and CDR2 FVKESK. The V segment lost 5 bases and the J segment 4 bases; nucleotides outside the gene matches: 4. The CDR3 loop spans 15 amino acids. CDR3 coding DNA: TGTGCCAGCAGCGACACTAGCGGGAGGCCAGATACGCAGTATTTT. Translated, it gives CASSDTSGRPDTQYF.

The genes are TRBV7-9 and TRBJ1-1; perhaps TRBD1 as D (6 bases). Germline V CDR1 and CDR2: SEHNR, FQNEAQ (reference sequence). The ends were cut back, 5 bases at V and 4 bases at J, with 14 bases in the middle. This CDR3 has 14 residues. CDR3 amino acids: CASSASGVGTEAFF. The CDR3 DNA follows: TGTGCCAGCAGCGCCTCAGGGGTGGGCACTGAAGCTTTCTTT.

V gene TRBV28 combines with J gene TRBJ1-5, with unresolved D. Germline-derived CDR1 and CDR2 are MDHEN and SYDVKM. The CDR3 is 14 amino acids. V dropped 8 bases and J dropped 6 bases, with 17 bases sitting between them. In nucleotides, the CDR3 is TGTGCCAGCTCTCAGCGTGCCCCCTTTCAGCCCCAGCATTTT. It specifies CASSQRAPFQPQHF.

The chain combines TRBV5-6 with TRBJ2-7; TRBD2 matches 8 bases. Losses at the gene ends were 1 base for V and 0 bases for J; bases not matched to a gene: 3. CDR1 and CDR2 (germline): SGHDT, YYEEEE. This CDR3 has 15 amino acids. CDR3 sequence: CASSLSGRTSYEQYF. In DNA form, the CDR3 reads TGTGCCAGCAGCTTGAGCGGGAGAACCTCCTACGAGCAGTACTTC.

The J gene is TRBJ2-1, the V gene TRBV6-1; no reliable D call. The CDR3 loop spans 14 amino acids. Trimming cost V 2 bases and J 0 bases, with 5 bases left between them. Germline V CDR1 and CDR2: MNHNS, SASEGT. The CDR3 protein is CASSELSSYNEQFF. CDR3 coding DNA: TGTGCCAGCAGTGAACTGAGCTCCTACAATGAGCAGTTCTTC.

V gene TRBV25-1 combines with J gene TRBJ2-3, with a possible D match to TRBD2 (5 bases). The CDR3 contains 16 residues. With 3 bases removed from V and 6 bases from J, the gap between germline ends came to 19 bases. Per the germline V gene, CDR1 is MGHDK and CDR2 is SYGVNS. CDR3 in DNA: TGTGCCAGCAGTGAGTCGGCTAGCCGATATGTGGATACGCAGTATTTT. Translation gives CASSESASRYVDTQYF.

The V call is TRBV7-8, the J call TRBJ2-6, with 11 positions matching TRBD1. The CDR3 consists of 18 residues. V was clipped by 2 bases and J by 0 bases; unmatched bases: 3. CDR1 is SGHVS and CDR2 is FQNEAQ in the germline V gene. DNA of the CDR3: TGTGCCAGCAGCTTATGGGGGACAGGGGGCTCTGGGGCCAACGTCCTGACTTTC. It translates to CASSLWGTGGSGANVLTF. The whole variable domain, remainder taken from reference TRBV7-8 and TRBJ2-6, is GAGVSQSPRYKVAKRGQDVALRCDPISGHVSLFWYQQALGQGPEFLTYFQNEAQLDKSGLPSDRFFAERPEGSVSTLKIQRTQQEDSAVYLCASSLWGTGGSGANVLTFGAGSRLTVL.

J is TRBJ2-2 and V is TRBV28; D gene ambiguous. CDR1 and CDR2 from the germline V gene are MDHEN and SYDVKM. V was pared by 3 bases and J by 5 bases, with 10 bases between. CDR3 length: 14 amino acids. CDR3 amino acids: CASSFTPRTGELFF. CDR3 coding DNA: TGTGCCAGCAGTTTCACCCCCCGGACCGGGGAGCTGTTTTTT.

V usage is TRBV6-1 and J usage is TRBJ1-1; the match to TRBD1 covers 8 bases. The V segment lost 7 bases and the J segment 3 bases; nucleotides outside the gene matches: 1. CDR3 size: 12 residues. Germline V gene sequence: CDR1 MNHNS, CDR2 SASEGT. The CDR3 DNA sequence: TGTGCCAGCACGGACAGGGACACTGAAGCTTTCTTT. It encodes CASTDRDTEAFF.

The chain carries TRBV30 and TRBJ1-3; perhaps TRBD1 as D (6 bases). The CDR3 contains 14 residues. The V gene lost 0 bases and the J gene lost 4 bases, with 10 bases spanning the gap. CDR1 and CDR2 from the germline V gene are GTSNPN and SVGIG (reference sequence). DNA for the CDR3: TGTGCCTGGAGTGTAACAGGGAGAGGAAACACCATATATTTT. Translating it yields CAWSVTGRGNTIYF.

CDR3 region: CASSRKAVTSGSDEQFF. The CDR3 DNA is TGCGCCAGCAGCCGGAAGGCCGTGACTAGCGGGAGCGATGAGCAGTTCTTC. The chain employs TRBV4-3 and TRBJ2-1; TRBD2 matches 12 bases. This CDR3 comprises 17 residues. The germline CDR1 and CDR2 sequences are LGHNA and YSLEER. V lost 4 bases to trimming and J lost 8 bases; unmatched junction nucleotides: 12.

The chain recombines TRBV6-1 with TRBJ2-1; TRBD2 matches 9 bases. The germline V gene encodes CDR1 MNHNS and CDR2 SASEGT. The length of the CDR3 is 15 residues. V lost 4 bases and J lost 2; bases outside the gene matches: 3. CDR3 nucleotide sequence: TGTGCCAGCAGTGCTAGCGGGGTTACCTACAATGAGCAGTTCTTC. Translation gives CASSASGVTYNEQFF.

This clone was counted only a few times. This chain uses TRBV18 with TRBJ2-2, with 8 bases identical to TRBD1. This CDR3 contains 17 residues. Germline CDR1 is KGHSH and CDR2 is LQKENI. Germline trimming cut 3 bases from V and 3 bases from J; bases unmatched to any gene: 9. The CDR3 here is CASSPGQVRVDTGELFF. In DNA form, the CDR3 reads TGTGCCAGCTCACCGGGACAGGTTAGAGTCGACACCGGGGAGCTGTTTTTT.

The chain couples TRBV4-1 to TRBJ2-7; possibly TRBD1 for D (6 bases). The CDR3 spans 15 residues. The V gene lost 1 base and the J gene lost 4 bases, with 14 bases spanning the gap. CDR1 is MGHRA and CDR2 is YSYEKL in the germline V gene. CDR3: CASSQVPGDKYEQYF. The CDR3 DNA reads as TGCGCCAGCAGCCAAGTCCCCGGGGACAAGTACGAGCAGTACTTC.

The chain uses TRBV9 and TRBJ2-3; 7 bases are a match to TRBD2. Trimming removed 0 bases from V and 6 bases from J; junction bases left unmatched: 7. The CDR3 is made up of 15 amino acids. CDR1 is SGDLS and CDR2 is YYNGEE in the germline V gene. The CDR3 coding sequence is TGTGCCAGCAGCGTAGCGGCCCTGGGGGGGGATACGCAGTATTTT. It is translated as CASSVAALGGDTQYF.

V is TRBV7-2 and J is TRBJ1-2; 7 nucleotides align to TRBD1. The trim removed 5 bases at V and 2 bases at J, leaving 11 bases unmatched. Germline values: CDR1 SGHTA, CDR2 FQGNSA. CDR3 length equals 16 residues. The CDR3 loop reads CASSPKVGQENYGYTF. The CDR3 DNA reads TGTGCCAGCAGCCCAAAAGTCGGACAGGAGAACTATGGCTACACCTTC.

CDR3 nucleotides: TGTGCCAGCAGCCCCCTCTTCGGAACGGGACAAGCAGATACGCAGTATTTT. Translation gives CASSPLFGTGQADTQYF. The V gene is TRBV5-4, the J gene TRBJ2-3; D may be TRBD1 (6 bases). CDR1 and CDR2 from the germline V gene are SGHNT and YYREEE (reference sequence). The CDR3 sequence is 17 residues long. V lost 4 bases and J 4 bases, leaving 22 bases between the germline ends.

This sequence joins TRBV7-3 and TRBJ2-1; 9 bases are a match to TRBD2. V was clipped by 0 bases and J by 3 bases; unmatched bases: 3. Germline assignment: CDR1 SGHTA and CDR2 FQGTGA. This CDR3 spans 16 amino acids. CDR3 sequence (DNA): TGTGCCAGCAGCTTAACTAGCGGGAGCATCTACAATGAGCAGTTCTTC. Translated: CASSLTSGSIYNEQFF.